These 9 T cell receptor beta chains originate from one sample sequenced in a study of identifying expanded T cells in peripheral blood. Sequencing was performed with immunoSEQ multiplex PCR; in TCRdb, only in-frame clones are kept and a portion is missing. The data contain under 150,000 clones, 65% to 90% of them singletons. Sequencing was done on a sample of blood. Every receptor here comes from a person aged 18 to 70 in good health.

This rearrangement joins TRBV6-6 to TRBJ1-1; a possible D gene is TRBD1 (5 bases). Trimming stripped 6 bases from V and 4 bases from J, with 12 bases between. The CDR3 is 13 amino acids. Germline CDR1 and CDR2: MNHNY and SVGAGI (reference sequence). The CDR3 sequence is CASRIGAGTEAFF. In nucleotides, the CDR3 is TGTGCCAGCAGAATAGGGGCGGGCACTGAAGCTTTCTTT.

The V gene is TRBV21-1, the J gene TRBJ1-5. TRBV21-1 is annotated as a pseudogene. This CDR3 has 18 residues. The CDR3 bases are TGTGCCAGCAGCAAATCCGAGGTGGGGCCGGAGGGCAATCAGCCCCAGCATTTT. It yields the protein CASSKSEVGPEGNQPQHF.

This clone was detected once. The J gene is TRBJ1-1, the V gene TRBV5-8; D not resolved. Trimming stripped 3 bases from V and 5 bases from J, with 5 bases between. CDR3 length: 11 residues. The germline V gene has CDR1 SGHTS and CDR2 YDEGEE. CDR3 in DNA: TGTGCCAGCAGCTACCCGACTGAAGCTTTCTTT. As protein: CASSYPTEAFF.

The chain uses TRBV12-5 and TRBJ1-1, with TRBD1 matching over 10 bases. Trimming took 0 bases from V and 0 from J; bases not matched to a gene: 7. The V gene's germline CDR1 is LGHNT and CDR2 FRNRAP. The CDR3 runs to 18 residues. The CDR3: CASGLVDRGPLLNTEAFF. CDR3 DNA: TGTGCTAGTGGTTTGGTTGACAGGGGGCCCTTATTGAACACTGAAGCTTTCTTT.

The chain combines TRBV6-1 with TRBJ2-2; tentatively, D is TRBD1 (5 bases). Trimming removed 7 bases from V and 7 bases from J, with 16 bases in between. The CDR3 runs to 14 residues. CDR1 and CDR2 (germline): MNHNS, SASEGT. As DNA, the CDR3 is TGTGCCAGCAATTGGCCAGGGTCGGGCGGGGAGCTGTTTTTT. It codes for CASNWPGSGGELFF.

V usage is TRBV4-3 and J usage is TRBJ2-7; D is perhaps TRBD2 (5 bases). Trimming left V 4 bases short and J 1 base short, with 8 bases between. This CDR3 has 13 amino acids. Germline V gene sequence: CDR1 LGHNA, CDR2 YSLEER. The CDR3 nucleotides read TGCGCCAGCAGCCCTCCGGGGTCCTACGAGCAGTACTTC. It codes for CASSPPGSYEQYF.

The rearrangement links TRBV29-1 to TRBJ2-5; unclear D gene. Germline V lookup: CDR1 SQVTM, CDR2 ANQGSEA. CDR3 length: 11 residues. V gave up 4 bases and J gave up 4 bases, with 7 bases separating them. The CDR3 sequence: CSVGVSETQYF. The CDR3 DNA is TGCAGCGTTGGTGTGTCAGAGACCCAGTACTTC.

The gene calls are TRBV7-3 and TRBJ2-7, with 12 nucleotides matching TRBD2. The CDR3 length is 13 residues. V shed 3 bases and J 6 bases; nucleotides not matched to a gene: 0. Germline CDR1 is SGHTA and CDR2 is FQGTGA. CDR3 sequence: CASSLTSGSEQYF. The CDR3 DNA follows: TGTGCCAGCAGCTTGACTAGCGGGAGCGAGCAGTACTTC.

The chain uses TRBV9 and TRBJ2-6, with TRBD1 matching over 10 bases. With 2 bases clipped from V and 2 bases from J, the junction kept 7 bases outside the gene matches. CDR3 length equals 18 residues. CDR1 and CDR2 (germline): SGDLS, YYNGEE. CDR3 sequence reads: CASSVTGGSGTGANVLTF. The CDR3 DNA reads as TGTGCCAGCAGCGTGACAGGGGGCTCGGGGACTGGGGCCAACGTCCTGACTTTC. Based on the CDR3 plus reference TRBV9 and TRBJ2-6, the full variable domain is DSGVTQTPKHLITATGQRVTLRCSPRSGDLSVYWYQQSLDQGLQFLIQYYNGEERAKGNILERFSAQQFPDLHSELNLSSLELGDSALYFCASSVTGGSGTGANVLTFGAGSRLTVL.